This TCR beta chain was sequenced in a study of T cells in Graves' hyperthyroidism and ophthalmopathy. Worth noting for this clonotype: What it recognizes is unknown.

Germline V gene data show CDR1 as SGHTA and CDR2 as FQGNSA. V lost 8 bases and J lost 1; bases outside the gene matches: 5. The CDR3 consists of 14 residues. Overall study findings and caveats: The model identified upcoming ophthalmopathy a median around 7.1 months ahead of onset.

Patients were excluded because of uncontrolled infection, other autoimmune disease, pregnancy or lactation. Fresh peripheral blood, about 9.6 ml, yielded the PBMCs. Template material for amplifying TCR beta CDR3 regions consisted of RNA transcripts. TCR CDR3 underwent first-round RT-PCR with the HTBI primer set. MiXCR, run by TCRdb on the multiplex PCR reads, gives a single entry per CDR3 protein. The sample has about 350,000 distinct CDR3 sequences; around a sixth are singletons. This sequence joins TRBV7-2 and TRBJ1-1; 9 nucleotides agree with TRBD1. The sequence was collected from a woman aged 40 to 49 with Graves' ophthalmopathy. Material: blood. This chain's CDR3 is CASLRDRANTEAFF. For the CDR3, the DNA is TGTGCCAGCCTTCGGGACAGGGCGAACACTGAAGCTTTCTTT.